A single T cell receptor beta chain is shown here with its context. Its antigen is not known. The data derive from a study of T cell responses to AZD1222 COVID-19 vaccine. The study's findings and limits: A rise in Spike-specific TCR breadth and depth followed two AZD1222 doses.

Generated by immunoSEQ multiplex PCR, the TCRdb table keeps only in-frame clones and is missing some. The table has roughly 80,000 clones, approximately 87% seen once; the top ten hold roughly 5.1%. The V end lost 3 bases, the J end lost 7 bases, and 4 bases lay between the germline ends. This CDR3 region has 12 residues. Germline CDR1 and CDR2: LGHDT and YNNKEL (reference sequence). This clonotype was sampled from an adult in good health. Source: peripheral blood, taken on day 0 of MenACWY control vaccination. The chain couples TRBV3-1 (or the pseudogene TRBV3-2) to TRBJ1-6; D unresolved. The CDR3 DNA follows: TGTGCCAGCAGCCATCCCAATTCACCCCTCCACTTT. Its translation: CASSHPNSPLHF.